Here is one TCR beta chain with its context. Its antigen is unknown. The length of the CDR3 is 14 residues. Germline assignment: CDR1 SGHTA and CDR2 FQGNSA. Trimming cost V 5 bases and J 4 bases, with 15 bases left between them. The sample belongs to a study of T cell repertoires in cytomegalovirus infection. Looking at the study overall: Public TCR beta signature analysis indicated the presence of both CMV infection and matching HLA type.

TCRdb ran MiXCR on the reads and lists one entry per CDR3 protein. In the table there are under 850,000 distinct CDR3 sequences, around 31% of which are singletons. Study-level findings and limits: Of the TCR beta families, the public ones yielded a cumulative frequency that identified carriers of CMV plus the relevant HLA. Clonotypes of TCR beta that were HLA-C-restricted and CMV-specific dominated the ex vivo response.

This clonotype originated in a human donor in good health (CMV status not recorded). Some clones in this sample may be carry-over from other donors' samples. The rearrangement links TRBV7-2 to TRBJ2-7; D possibly corresponds to TRBD2 (6 bases). The sequences come from cultured PBMCs, collected from culture after CMV antigen stimulation. CDR3 loop: CASSGLGRSYEQYF. The CDR3 DNA is TGTGCCAGCAGCGGACTTGGGAGGTCTTACGAGCAGTACTTC.